Below, one T cell receptor beta chain is given with its context. This sample stems from a study of blood T cell repertoires in COVID-19. Study overall: From T cells, B-cell-depleted T cells, or PBMCs came the material, which was cDNA or gDNA.

Per the original methods: Reference gene primer amplification gave estimated nucleated cell counts. The protocol was immunoSEQ multiplex PCR, while the TCRdb copy is restricted to in-frame clones and leaves out a portion. For V, J and clone size, that table is used; D and trimming come from the DNA. This sample carries around 100,000 clones, about 80% of them seen once, and the ten largest clones take under 35%. Sequencing was performed on peripheral blood. The TCR originated in a man in his 70s with active or convalescent COVID-19.

CDR3 coding DNA: TGTGCCAGCAGTTCTACAGGGAACTATGGCTACACCTTC. It translates to CASSSTGNYGYTF. The gene calls are TRBV6-5 and TRBJ1-2; D might be TRBD1 (6 bases). The CDR3 totals 13 residues. Germline CDR1 is MNHEY and CDR2 is SVGAGI. The V and J ends lost 4 bases and 2 bases respectively, with 8 bases between them.